The 8 T cell receptor beta chains below all came from one sample that was sequenced in a study of T cell responses to AZD1222 COVID-19 vaccine. Measured with immunoSEQ multiplex PCR; TCRdb has only the in-frame clones, and not every one. Among about 170,000 clones listed, about nine tenths were seen once. This specimen consisted of peripheral blood, obtained on day 0 of AZD1222 vaccination. These TCRs come from an adult in good health.

This chain links TRBV7-9 with TRBJ1-5, with a tentative D call TRBD1 (5 bases). Germline CDR1 and CDR2: SEHNR and FQNEAQ (reference sequence). The CDR3 has 15 amino acids. Trimming removed 0 bases at V and 3 bases at J, with 9 bases between. CDR3 DNA sequence: TGTGCCAGCAGCTTAGCATTAGGGGACAATCAGCCCCAGCATTTT. Protein: CASSLALGDNQPQHF.

The J gene is TRBJ2-1, the V gene TRBV10-2; 10 nucleotides match TRBD1. CDR1 WSHSY and CDR2 SAAADI come from the germline V gene. The CDR3 sequence is 16 residues long. Germline trimming cut 3 bases from V and 0 bases from J; bases unmatched to any gene: 2. CDR3 region: CASSDRTGGSYNEQFF. As DNA, the CDR3 is TGCGCCAGCAGTGACCGGACAGGGGGCTCCTACAATGAGCAGTTCTTC.

This clone was found a few times. The chain is built from TRBV7-4 and TRBJ2-2; D gene unclear. This CDR3 comprises 16 residues. Per germline, CDR1 SGHVT and CDR2 SQSDAQ. The V gene lost 1 base and the J gene lost 5 bases, with 14 bases spanning the gap. The CDR3 DNA reads as TGTGCCAGCAGCTTAGGAGACCACGCTCTAACCGGGGAGCTGTTTTTT. This translates into CASSLGDHALTGELFF.

This clone was seen only once. The J gene is TRBJ1-4, the V gene TRBV6-5, with 7 bases fitting TRBD1. Germline V gives CDR1 MNHEY, CDR2 SVGAGI. V shed 6 bases and J 5 bases; nucleotides not matched to a gene: 0. The CDR3 spans 12 residues. As DNA, the CDR3 is TGTGCCAGCAGGACAGGGAATGAAAAACTGTTTTTT. Its translation: CASRTGNEKLFF.

The CDR3 DNA reads as TGTGCCATCAGTGAGCCCCATAGCGGGAGCTACGAGCAGTACTTC. Its protein product is CAISEPHSGSYEQYF. This chain joins TRBV10-3 and TRBJ2-7, with TRBD2 matching over 9 bases. J gave up 3 bases and V 2 bases, and 5 bases lay outside the gene matches. The CDR3 has 15 residues. Germline CDR1 ENHRY, CDR2 SYGVKD.

The chain employs TRBV18 and TRBJ1-4, with TRBD1 identical over 7 bases. The CDR3 extends over 15 amino acids. Germline V gives CDR1 KGHSH, CDR2 LQKENI. J lost 5 bases, V lost 4 bases, and 7 bases had no gene match. The CDR3 DNA reads as TGTGCCAGCTCACGGAGACAGGGCTCAAATGAAAAACTGTTTTTT. Protein: CASSRRQGSNEKLFF.

The chain joins TRBV6-2 or TRBV6-3 to TRBJ1-1; no clear D. The CDR3 length is 13 residues. Germline V CDR1 and CDR2: MNHEY, SVGEGT. V lost 2 bases and J lost 2, with 6 bases in between. In DNA, the CDR3 is TGTGCCAGCAGTTACGGGATTAACACTGAAGCTTTCTTT. This codes for CASSYGINTEAFF.

The chain couples TRBV7-9 to TRBJ1-4; D gene uncertain. The V gene lost 3 bases and the J gene lost 4 bases, with 9 bases spanning the gap. The CDR3 is 14 residues long. Germline CDR1 SEHNR, CDR2 FQNEAQ (reference sequence). The CDR3 bases are TGTGCCAGCAGCTTCGGCCACCGTAATGAAAAACTGTTTTTT. It encodes CASSFGHRNEKLFF. Full variable domain (outside the CDR3, taken from reference TRBV7-9 and TRBJ1-4): DTGVSQNPRHKITKRGQNVTFRCDPISEHNRLYWYRQTLGQGPEFLTYFQNEAQLEKSRLLSDRFSAERPKGSFSTLEIQRTEQGDSAMYLCASSFGHRNEKLFFGSGTQLSVL.